This T cell receptor beta chain was captured by sequencing in a study of blood T cell repertoires in COVID-19. Repertoires were generated with immunoSEQ multiplex PCR, while TCRdb's copy carries only in-frame clones and drops some. The sample consists of about 65,000 clones, 90% to 95% of them appearing once. The CDR3 sequence is 16 residues long. The V gene's germline CDR1 is LNHDA and CDR2 SQIVND (reference sequence). Trimming cost V 5 bases and J 7 bases; bases outside gene matches: 13. The sample consisted of peripheral blood. This TCR came from a man in his 70s with active COVID-19. The chain recombines TRBV19 with TRBJ2-2, with TRBD2 matching 7 bases. CDR3: CASSPAVPGGFGELFF. In DNA form, the CDR3 reads TGTGCCAGTAGTCCGGCGGTGCCGGGAGGCTTCGGGGAGCTGTTTTTT.